This T cell receptor beta chain emerged from a study of blood T cell repertoires in COVID-19. As originally analysed: Nucleated cell number was recorded as an estimate derived from reference gene primer amplification. Data came from immunoSEQ multiplex PCR; TCRdb stores just in-frame clones and leaves some out. That table gives V, J and clone size, and the DNA gave D and trimming. The table records about 180,000 clones, about 91% of them present only once. Per the germline V gene, CDR1 is MNHEY and CDR2 is SVGEGT. The germline V and J ends were trimmed by 0 bases and 8 bases, with 17 bases remaining between them. The CDR3 runs to 15 residues.

The sample comprised peripheral blood. The receptor comes from a woman in her twenties or thirties with acute or convalescent COVID-19. The chain recombines TRBV6-2 or TRBV6-3 with TRBJ2-7; D gene unclear. The DNA for the CDR3 is TGTGCCAGCAGTTACTCGCCCTTCCGCTCTACGAAGCAGTACTTC. Amino acids: CASSYSPFRSTKQYF.